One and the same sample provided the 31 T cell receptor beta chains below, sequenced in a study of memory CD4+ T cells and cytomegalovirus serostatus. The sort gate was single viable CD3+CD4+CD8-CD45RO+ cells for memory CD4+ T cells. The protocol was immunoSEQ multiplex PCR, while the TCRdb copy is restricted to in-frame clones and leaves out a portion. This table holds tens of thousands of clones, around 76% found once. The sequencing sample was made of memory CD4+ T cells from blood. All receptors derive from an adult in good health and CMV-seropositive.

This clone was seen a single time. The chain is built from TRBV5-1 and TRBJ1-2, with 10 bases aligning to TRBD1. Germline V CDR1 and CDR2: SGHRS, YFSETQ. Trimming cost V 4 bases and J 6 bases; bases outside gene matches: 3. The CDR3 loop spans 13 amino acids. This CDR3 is CASSVGQGHGYTF. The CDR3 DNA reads TGCGCCAGCAGCGTGGGACAGGGGCATGGCTACACCTTC. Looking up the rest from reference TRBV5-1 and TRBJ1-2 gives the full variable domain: KAGVTQTPRYLIKTRGQQVTLSCSPISGHRSVSWYQQTPGQGLQFLFEYFSETQRNKGNFPGRFSGRQFSNSRSEMNVSTLELGDSALYLCASSVGQGHGYTFGSGTRLTVV.

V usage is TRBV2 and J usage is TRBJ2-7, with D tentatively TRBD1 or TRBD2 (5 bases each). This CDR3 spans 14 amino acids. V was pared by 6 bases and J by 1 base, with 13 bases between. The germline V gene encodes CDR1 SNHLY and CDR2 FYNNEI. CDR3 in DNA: TGTGCCAGCAGCCTGGGACGGCCTTCCTACGAGCAGTACTTC. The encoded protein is CASSLGRPSYEQYF. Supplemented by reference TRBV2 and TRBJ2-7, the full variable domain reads EPEVTQTPSHQVTQMGQEVILRCVPISNHLYFYWYRQILGQKVEFLVSFYNNEISEKSEIFDDQFSVERPDGSNFTLKIRSTKLEDSAMYFCASSLGRPSYEQYFGPGTRLTVT.

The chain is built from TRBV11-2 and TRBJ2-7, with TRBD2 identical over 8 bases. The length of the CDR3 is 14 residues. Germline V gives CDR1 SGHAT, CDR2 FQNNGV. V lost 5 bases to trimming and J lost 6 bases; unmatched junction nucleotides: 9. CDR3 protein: CASSLGLVYGEQYF. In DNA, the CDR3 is TGTGCCAGCAGCCTGGGACTAGTATATGGCGAGCAGTACTTC. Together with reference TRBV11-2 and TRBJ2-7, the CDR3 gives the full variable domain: EAGVAQSPRYKIIEKRQSVAFWCNPISGHATLYWYQQILGQGPKLLIQFQNNGVVDDSQLPKDRFSAERLKGVDSTLKIQPAKLEDSAVYLCASSLGLVYGEQYFGPGTRLTVT.

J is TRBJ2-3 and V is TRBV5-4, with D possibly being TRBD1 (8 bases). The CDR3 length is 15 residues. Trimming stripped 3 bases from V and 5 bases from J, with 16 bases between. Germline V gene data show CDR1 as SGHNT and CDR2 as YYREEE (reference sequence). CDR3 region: CASSSRQGRGDTQYF. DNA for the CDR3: TGTGCCAGCAGCTCGAGACAGGGGAGGGGAGATACGCAGTATTTT.

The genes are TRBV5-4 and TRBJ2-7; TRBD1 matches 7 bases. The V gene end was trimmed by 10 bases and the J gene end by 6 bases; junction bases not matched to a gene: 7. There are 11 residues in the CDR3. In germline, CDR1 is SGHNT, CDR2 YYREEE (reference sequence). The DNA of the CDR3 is TGTGCCGCAAAGGGGGCGGGCGAGCAGTACTTC. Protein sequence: CAAKGAGEQYF.

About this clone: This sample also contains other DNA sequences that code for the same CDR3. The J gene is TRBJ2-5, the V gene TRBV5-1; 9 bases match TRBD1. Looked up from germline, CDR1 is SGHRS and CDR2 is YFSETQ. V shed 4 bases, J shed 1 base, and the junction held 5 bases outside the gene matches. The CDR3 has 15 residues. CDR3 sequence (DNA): TGCGCCAGCAGCCTAACAGGGGGCAGCCAAGAGACCCAGTACTTC. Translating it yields CASSLTGGSQETQYF.

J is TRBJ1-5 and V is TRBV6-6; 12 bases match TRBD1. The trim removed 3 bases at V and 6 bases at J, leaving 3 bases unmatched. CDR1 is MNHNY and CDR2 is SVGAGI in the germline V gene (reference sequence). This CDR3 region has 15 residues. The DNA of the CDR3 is TGTGCCAGCAGTTATGGGACAGGGGGCTCTCAGCCCCAGCATTTT. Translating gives CASSYGTGGSQPQHF.

CDR3 sequence (DNA): TGTGCCAGCAGTGAAGCGGGGACATCCTATGGCTACACCTTC. It is translated as CASSEAGTSYGYTF. The chain is built from TRBV6-1 and TRBJ1-2, with D perhaps matching TRBD1 (6 bases). V was trimmed by 0 bases and J by 4 bases, leaving 9 bases between them. This CDR3 spans 14 amino acids. Germline CDR1 reads MNHNS; CDR2 reads SASEGT.

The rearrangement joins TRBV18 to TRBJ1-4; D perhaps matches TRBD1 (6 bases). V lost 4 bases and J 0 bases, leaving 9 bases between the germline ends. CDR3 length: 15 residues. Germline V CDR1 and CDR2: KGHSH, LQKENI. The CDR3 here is CASSLDSSTNEKLFF. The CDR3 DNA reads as TGTGCCAGCTCACTGGACAGTTCAACTAATGAAAAACTGTTTTTT.

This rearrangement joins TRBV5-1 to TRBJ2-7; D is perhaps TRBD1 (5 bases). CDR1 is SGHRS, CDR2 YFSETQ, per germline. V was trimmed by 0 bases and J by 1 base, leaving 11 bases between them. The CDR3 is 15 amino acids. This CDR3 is CASSLEAGFSYEQYF. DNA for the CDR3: TGCGCCAGCAGCTTGGAGGCAGGGTTTTCCTACGAGCAGTACTTC.

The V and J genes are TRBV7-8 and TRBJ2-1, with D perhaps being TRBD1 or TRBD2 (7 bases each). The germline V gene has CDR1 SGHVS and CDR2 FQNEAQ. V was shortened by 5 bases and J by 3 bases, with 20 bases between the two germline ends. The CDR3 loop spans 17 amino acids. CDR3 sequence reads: CASSQRGGQTHYNEQFF. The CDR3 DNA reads TGTGCCAGCAGCCAGAGGGGGGGACAGACTCACTACAATGAGCAGTTCTTC.

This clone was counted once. CDR3 sequence (DNA): TGTGCCAGCAGTGAAGGGAGGGTCGGTTACGTTCGCACAGATACGCAGTATTTT. It specifies CASSEGRVGYVRTDTQYF. The V call is TRBV6-1, the J call TRBJ2-3; D perhaps matches TRBD2 (6 bases). Germline V gives CDR1 MNHNS, CDR2 SASEGT. This CDR3 region has 18 residues. V shed 1 base and J shed 1 base, with 18 bases lying between them.

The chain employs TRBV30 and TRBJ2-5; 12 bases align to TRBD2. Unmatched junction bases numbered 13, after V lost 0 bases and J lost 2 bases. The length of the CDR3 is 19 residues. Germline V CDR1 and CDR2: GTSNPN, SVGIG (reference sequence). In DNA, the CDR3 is TGTGCCTGGAGTGTAGCTAGCGGGAGGGCCAGTCTCGGGCAAGAGACCCAGTACTTC. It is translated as CAWSVASGRASLGQETQYF. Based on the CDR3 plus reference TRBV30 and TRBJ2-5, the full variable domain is SQTIHQWPATLVQPVGSPLSLECTVEGTSNPNLYWYRQAAGRGLQLLFYSVGIGQISSEVPQNLSASRPQDRQFILSSKKLLLSDSGFYLCAWSVASGRASLGQETQYFGPGTRLLVL.

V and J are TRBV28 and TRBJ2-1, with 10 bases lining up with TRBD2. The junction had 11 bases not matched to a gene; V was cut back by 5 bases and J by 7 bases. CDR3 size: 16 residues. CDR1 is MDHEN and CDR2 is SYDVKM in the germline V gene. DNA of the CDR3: TGTGCCAGCAGTCCACCCCTAGCGGGGGCGAAGAATGAGCAGTTCTTC. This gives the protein CASSPPLAGAKNEQFF. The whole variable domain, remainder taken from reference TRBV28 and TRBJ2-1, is DVKVTQSSRYLVKRTGEKVFLECVQDMDHENMFWYRQDPGLGLRLIYFSYDVKMKEKGDIPEGYSVSREKKERFSLILESASTNQTSMYLCASSPPLAGAKNEQFFGPGTRLTVL.

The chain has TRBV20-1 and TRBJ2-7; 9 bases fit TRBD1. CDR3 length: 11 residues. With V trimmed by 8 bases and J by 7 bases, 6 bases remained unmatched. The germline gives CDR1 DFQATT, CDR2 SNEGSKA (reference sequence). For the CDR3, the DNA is TGCAGTCCGGGACAGGGAGGGGAGCAGTACTTC. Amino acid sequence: CSPGQGGEQYF.

In DNA, the CDR3 is TGTGCCACCAGCAGAGAGGAGGGAGGAATCAATCAGCCCCAGCATTTT. This translates into CATSREEGGINQPQHF. The chain couples TRBV15 to TRBJ1-5; D gene uncertain. V dropped 0 bases and J dropped 3 bases, with 12 bases sitting between them. The CDR3 length is 16 residues. Germline V gene sequence: CDR1 LNHNV, CDR2 YYDKDF (reference sequence).

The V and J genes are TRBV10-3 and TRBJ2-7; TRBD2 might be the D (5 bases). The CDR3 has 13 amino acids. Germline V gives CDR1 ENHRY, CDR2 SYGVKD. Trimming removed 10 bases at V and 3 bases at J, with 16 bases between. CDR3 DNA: TGTGCCACAGCCAAACTAGAGGGCTACGAGCAGTACTTC. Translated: CATAKLEGYEQYF.

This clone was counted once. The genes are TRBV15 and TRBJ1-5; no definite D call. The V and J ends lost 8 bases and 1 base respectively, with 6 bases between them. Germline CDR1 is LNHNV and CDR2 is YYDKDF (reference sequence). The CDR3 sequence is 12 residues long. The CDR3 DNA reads TGTGCCACCTCTCTGAGCAATCAGCCCCAGCATTTT. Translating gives CATSLSNQPQHF.

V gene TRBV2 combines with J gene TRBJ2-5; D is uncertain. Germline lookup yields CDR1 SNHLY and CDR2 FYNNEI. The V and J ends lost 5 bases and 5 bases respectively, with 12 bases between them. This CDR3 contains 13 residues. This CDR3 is CASSPQSRETQYF. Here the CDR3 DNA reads TGTGCCAGCAGTCCACAGAGCAGGGAGACCCAGTACTTC.

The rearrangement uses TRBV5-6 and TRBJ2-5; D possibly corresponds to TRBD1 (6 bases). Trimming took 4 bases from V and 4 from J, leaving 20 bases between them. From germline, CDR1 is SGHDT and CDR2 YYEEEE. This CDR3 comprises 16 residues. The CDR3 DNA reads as TGTGCCAGCAGCATATATGGGACACTCAGAGGAGAGACCCAGTACTTC. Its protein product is CASSIYGTLRGETQYF.

The CDR3 loop reads CASSATKGEDTQYF. The CDR3 DNA follows: TGCGCCAGCAGCGCGACAAAGGGTGAAGATACGCAGTATTTT. This chain links TRBV5-1 with TRBJ2-3; D ambiguous. The CDR3 is 14 residues long. Germline V gene sequence: CDR1 SGHRS, CDR2 YFSETQ. V was pared by 4 bases and J by 5 bases, with 14 bases between.

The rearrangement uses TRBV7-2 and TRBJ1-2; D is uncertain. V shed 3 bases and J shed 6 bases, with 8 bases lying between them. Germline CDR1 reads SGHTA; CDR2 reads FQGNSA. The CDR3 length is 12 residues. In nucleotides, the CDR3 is TGTGCCAGCAGCTTCCTCGGGGATGGCTACACCTTC. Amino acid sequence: CASSFLGDGYTF.

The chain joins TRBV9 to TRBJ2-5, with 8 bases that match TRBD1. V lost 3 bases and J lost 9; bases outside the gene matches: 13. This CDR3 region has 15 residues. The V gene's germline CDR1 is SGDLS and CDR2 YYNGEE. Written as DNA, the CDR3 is TGTGCCAGCAGCGAAGCAGGGGGCGTAGGGTTAGCCCAGTACTTC. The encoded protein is CASSEAGGVGLAQYF. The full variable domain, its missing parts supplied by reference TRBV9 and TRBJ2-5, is DSGVTQTPKHLITATGQRVTLRCSPRSGDLSVYWYQQSLDQGLQFLIQYYNGEERAKGNILERFSAQQFPDLHSELNLSSLELGDSALYFCASSEAGGVGLAQYFGPGTRLLVL.

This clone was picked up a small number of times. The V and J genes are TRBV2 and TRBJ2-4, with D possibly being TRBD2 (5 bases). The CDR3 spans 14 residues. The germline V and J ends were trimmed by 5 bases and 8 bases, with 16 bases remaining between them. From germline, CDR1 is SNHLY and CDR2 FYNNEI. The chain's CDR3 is CASSRDSDKDIQYF. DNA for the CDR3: TGTGCCAGCAGTAGGGATAGCGATAAAGACATTCAGTACTTC.

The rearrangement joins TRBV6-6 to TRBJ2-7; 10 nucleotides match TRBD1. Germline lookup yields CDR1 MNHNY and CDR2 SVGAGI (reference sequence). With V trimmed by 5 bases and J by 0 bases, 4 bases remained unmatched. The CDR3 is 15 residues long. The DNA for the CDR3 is TGTGCCAGCAGTCCACGGACAGGGGGCTCCTACGAGCAGTACTTC. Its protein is CASSPRTGGSYEQYF.

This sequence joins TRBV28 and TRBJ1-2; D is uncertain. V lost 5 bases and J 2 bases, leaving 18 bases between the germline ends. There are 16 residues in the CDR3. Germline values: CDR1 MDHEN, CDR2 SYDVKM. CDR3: CASSRQGGNLNYGYTF. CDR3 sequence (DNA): TGTGCCAGCAGTAGACAAGGAGGGAACTTGAACTATGGCTACACCTTC.

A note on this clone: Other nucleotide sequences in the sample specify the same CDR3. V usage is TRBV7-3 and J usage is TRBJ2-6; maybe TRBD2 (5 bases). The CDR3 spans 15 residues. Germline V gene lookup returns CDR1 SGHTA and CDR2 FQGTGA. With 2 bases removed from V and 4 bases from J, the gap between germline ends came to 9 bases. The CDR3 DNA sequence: TGTGCCAGCAGCTTAGGAGGAACCGGGGCCAACGTCCTGACTTTC. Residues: CASSLGGTGANVLTF.

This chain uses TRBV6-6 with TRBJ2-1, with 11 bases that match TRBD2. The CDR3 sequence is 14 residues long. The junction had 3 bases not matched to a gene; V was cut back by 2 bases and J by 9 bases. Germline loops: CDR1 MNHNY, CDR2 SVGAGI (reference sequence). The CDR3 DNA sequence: TGTGCCAGCAGTTACGCTAGCGGGAGGAGTGAGCAGTTCTTC. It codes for CASSYASGRSEQFF.

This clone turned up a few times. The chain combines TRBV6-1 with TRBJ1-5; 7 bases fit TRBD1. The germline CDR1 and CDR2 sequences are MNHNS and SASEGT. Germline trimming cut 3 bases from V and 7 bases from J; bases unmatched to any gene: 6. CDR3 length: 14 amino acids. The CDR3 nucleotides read TGTGCCAGCAGTGAGACAGGGTTGAAGCAGCCCCAGCATTTT. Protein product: CASSETGLKQPQHF.

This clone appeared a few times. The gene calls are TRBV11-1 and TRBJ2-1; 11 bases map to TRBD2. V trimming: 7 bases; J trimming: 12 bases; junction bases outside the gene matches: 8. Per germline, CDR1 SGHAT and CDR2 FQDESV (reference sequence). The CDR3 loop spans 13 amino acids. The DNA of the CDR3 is TGTGCCAGCAAATTAGCGGGAGGGCGGGGGCAGTTCTTC. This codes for CASKLAGGRGQFF.

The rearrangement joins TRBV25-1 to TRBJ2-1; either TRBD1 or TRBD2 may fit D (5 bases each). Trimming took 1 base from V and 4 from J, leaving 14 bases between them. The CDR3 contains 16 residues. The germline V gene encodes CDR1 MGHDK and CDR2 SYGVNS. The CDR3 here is CASSEWGVEGYNEQFF. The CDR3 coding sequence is TGTGCCAGCAGTGAATGGGGAGTAGAGGGGTACAATGAGCAGTTCTTC.